This T cell receptor beta chain was identified in a study of cytomegalovirus exposure and HLA in healthy donors. Looking at the study overall: A data release that came early held 75 million to 85 million unique TCRs from HLA-typed donors. Study-level results: Rare TCR sequences predominated, though certain public TCRs were found in many donors.

The CDR3 is made up of 13 amino acids. Between the trimmed V and J ends, which lost 2 bases and 3 bases, there was a span of 8 bases. Per germline, CDR1 LNHDA and CDR2 SQIVND (reference sequence). The PCR had 60 Vbeta and 13 Jbeta primers. Measured with immunoSEQ multiplex PCR; TCRdb has only the in-frame clones, and not every one. Its clone listing holds around 150,000 clones. As regards this clone: Its antigen is as yet unknown.

This clonotype originated in a woman aged 55 to 70 in good health and CMV-seronegative. Sequencing was carried out using PBMCs. This chain links TRBV19 with TRBJ2-7; D is unclear. In DNA form, the CDR3 reads TGTGCCAGTAGTATATTGCTAAACTACGAGCAGTACTTC. The encoded protein is CASSILLNYEQYF.